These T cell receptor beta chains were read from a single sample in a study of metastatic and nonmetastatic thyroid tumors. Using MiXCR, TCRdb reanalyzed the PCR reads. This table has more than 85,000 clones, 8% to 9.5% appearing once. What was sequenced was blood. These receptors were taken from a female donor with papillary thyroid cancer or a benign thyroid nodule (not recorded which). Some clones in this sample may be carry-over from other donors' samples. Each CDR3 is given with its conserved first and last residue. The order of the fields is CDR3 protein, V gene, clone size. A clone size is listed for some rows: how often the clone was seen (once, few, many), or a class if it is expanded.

CDR3: CASSMGYTDTQYF
V: TRBV19
size: NA

CDR3: CASSQGLAGNTQYF
V: TRBV7-2
size: many

CDR3: CASSPQGSNTGELFF
V: TRBV18
size: many

CDR3: CASSSTSGGDEKLFF
V: TRBV5-1
size: many

CDR3: CASSFGARGYTF
V: TRBV7-2
size: many

CDR3: CASSLWGRPEAFF
V: TRBV5-6
size: few

CDR3: CASNRDRTNYGYTF
V: TRBV2
size: NA

CDR3: CAISESLGTGGAGELFF
V: TRBV10-3
size: many

CDR3: CATSREAGEETQYF
V: TRBV15
size: many

CDR3: CASSPGGVTSYEQYF
V: TRBV6-1
size: many

CDR3: CASFYLGDTQYF
V: TRBV2
size: NA

CDR3: CASSFGENLFF
V: TRBV28
size: many

CDR3: CSAMKGSTDTQYF
V: TRBV20-1
size: many

CDR3: CASSVEGTASYEQYF
V: TRBV9
size: NA

CDR3: CASSEGGRVNTEAFF
V: TRBV2
size: NA

CDR3: CASSRGTGTNQPQHF
V: TRBV27
size: many

CDR3: CASYSSGGTDTQYF
V: TRBV5-4
size: many

CDR3: CASSQDKGTAAQETQYF
V: TRBV4-1
size: few

CDR3: CASSYSGGTDTQYF
V: TRBV12-3/TRBV12-4
size: many

CDR3: CASRYRYTEAFF
V: TRBV19
size: few